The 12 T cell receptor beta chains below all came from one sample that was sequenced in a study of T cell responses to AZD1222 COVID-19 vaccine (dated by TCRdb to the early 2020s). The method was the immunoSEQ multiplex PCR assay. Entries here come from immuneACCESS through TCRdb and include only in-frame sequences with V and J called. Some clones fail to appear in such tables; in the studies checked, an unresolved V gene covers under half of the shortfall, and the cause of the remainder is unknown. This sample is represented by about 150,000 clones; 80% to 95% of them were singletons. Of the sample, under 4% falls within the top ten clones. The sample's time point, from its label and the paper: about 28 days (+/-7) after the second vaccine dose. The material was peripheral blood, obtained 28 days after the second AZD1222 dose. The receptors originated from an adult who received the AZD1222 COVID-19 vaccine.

The CDR3 region has the DNA TGCGCCAGCAGCCCGGGACCGCCCTATGGCTACACCTTC. It yields the protein CASSPGPPYGYTF. The chain employs TRBV4-1 and TRBJ1-2; TRBD1 might be the D (5 bases). Germline-derived CDR1 and CDR2 are MGHRA and YSYEKL. This CDR3 is built from 13 residues. Trimming stripped 4 bases from V and 4 bases from J, with 10 bases between.

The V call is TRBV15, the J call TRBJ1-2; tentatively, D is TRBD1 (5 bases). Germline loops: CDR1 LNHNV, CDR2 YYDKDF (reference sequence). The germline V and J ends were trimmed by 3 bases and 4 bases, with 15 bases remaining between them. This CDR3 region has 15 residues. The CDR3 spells CATSRKSDRLYGYTF. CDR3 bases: TGTGCCACCAGCAGGAAAAGCGACAGACTCTATGGCTACACCTTC.

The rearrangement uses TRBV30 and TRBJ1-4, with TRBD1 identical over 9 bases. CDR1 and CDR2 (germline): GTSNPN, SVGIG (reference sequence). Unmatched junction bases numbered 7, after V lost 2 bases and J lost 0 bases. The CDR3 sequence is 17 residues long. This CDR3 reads CAWSPGGQGSTNEKLFF. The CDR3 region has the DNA TGTGCCTGGAGTCCAGGGGGACAGGGATCAACTAATGAAAAACTGTTTTTT.

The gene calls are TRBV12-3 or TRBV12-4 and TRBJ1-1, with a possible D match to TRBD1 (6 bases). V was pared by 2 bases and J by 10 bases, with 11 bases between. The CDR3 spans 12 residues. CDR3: CASSLSGRGAFF. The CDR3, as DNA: TGTGCCAGCAGTTTAAGCGGCAGGGGAGCTTTCTTT.

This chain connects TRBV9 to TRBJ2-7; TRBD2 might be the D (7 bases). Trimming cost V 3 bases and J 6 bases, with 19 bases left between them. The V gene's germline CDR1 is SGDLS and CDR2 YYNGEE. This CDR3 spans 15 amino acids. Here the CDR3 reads CASSGWEGGWTEQYF. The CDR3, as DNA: TGTGCCAGCAGCGGCTGGGAGGGGGGTTGGACCGAGCAGTACTTC.

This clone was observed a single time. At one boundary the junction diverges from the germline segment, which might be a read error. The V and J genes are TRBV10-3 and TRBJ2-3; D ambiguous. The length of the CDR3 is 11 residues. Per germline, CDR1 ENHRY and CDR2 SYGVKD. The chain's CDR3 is CVISGTDTQYF. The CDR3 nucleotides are TGTGTCATCAGTGGAACAGATACGCAGTATTTT.

CDR3 protein: CASSPTVVASNEQFF. CDR3 sequence (DNA): TGTGCCAGCAGCCCCACAGTGGTAGCTAGCAATGAGCAGTTCTTC. V gene TRBV11-2 combines with J gene TRBJ2-1; D call uncertain. Trimming pared 5 bases from V and 6 bases from J, leaving 17 bases between. There are 15 residues in the CDR3. Germline CDR1 is SGHAT and CDR2 is FQNNGV.

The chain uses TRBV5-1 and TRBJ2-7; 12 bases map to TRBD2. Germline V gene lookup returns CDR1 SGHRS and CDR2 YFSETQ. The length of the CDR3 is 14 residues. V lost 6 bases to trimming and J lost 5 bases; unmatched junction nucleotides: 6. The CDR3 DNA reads TGCGCCAGCACCGGACTAGCGGGATCGAACGAGCAGTACTTC. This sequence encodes CASTGLAGSNEQYF. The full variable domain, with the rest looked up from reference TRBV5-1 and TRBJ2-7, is KAGVTQTPRYLIKTRGQQVTLSCSPISGHRSVSWYQQTPGQGLQFLFEYFSETQRNKGNFPGRFSGRQFSNSRSEMNVSTLELGDSALYLCASTGLAGSNEQYFGPGTRLTVT.

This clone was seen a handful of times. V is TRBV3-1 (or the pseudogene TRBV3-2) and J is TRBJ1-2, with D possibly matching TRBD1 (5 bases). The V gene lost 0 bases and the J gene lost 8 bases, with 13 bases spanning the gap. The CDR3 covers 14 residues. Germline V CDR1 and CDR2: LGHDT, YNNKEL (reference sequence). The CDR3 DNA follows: TGTGCCAGCAGCCAAGAGGACAAAGTTGAGGGCTACACCTTC. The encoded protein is CASSQEDKVEGYTF.

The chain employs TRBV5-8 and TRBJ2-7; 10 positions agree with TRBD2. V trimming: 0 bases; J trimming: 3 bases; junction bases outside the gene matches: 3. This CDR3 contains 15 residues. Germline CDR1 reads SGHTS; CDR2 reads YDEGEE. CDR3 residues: CASSLELAGVYEQYF. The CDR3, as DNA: TGTGCCAGCAGCTTGGAGCTAGCGGGAGTCTACGAGCAGTACTTC.

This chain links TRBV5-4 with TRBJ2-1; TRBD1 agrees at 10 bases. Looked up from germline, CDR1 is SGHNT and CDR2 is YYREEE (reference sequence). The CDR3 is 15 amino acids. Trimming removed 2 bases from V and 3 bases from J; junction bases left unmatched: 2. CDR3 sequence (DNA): TGTGCCAGCAGCTTTAGGACAGGGGGCTACAATGAGCAGTTCTTC. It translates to CASSFRTGGYNEQFF.

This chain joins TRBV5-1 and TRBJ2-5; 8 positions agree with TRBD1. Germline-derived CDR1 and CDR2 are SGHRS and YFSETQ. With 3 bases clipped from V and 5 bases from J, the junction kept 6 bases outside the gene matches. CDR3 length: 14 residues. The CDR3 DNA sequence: TGCGCCAGCAGCTACGGGACAGGACGCGAGACCCAGTACTTC. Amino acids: CASSYGTGRETQYF.